This is a list of T cell receptor beta chains from one sample in a study of CD8 T cells in Susac syndrome. In TCRdb, the immunoSEQ multiplex PCR reads were re-called with MiXCR into one record per CDR3 protein. This table has some 220,000 distinct CDR3 sequences, 95% appearing once. The source material was CD4+ T cells from PBMCs. The receptors come from a human donor with multiple sclerosis. Each CDR3 is given with its conserved first and last residue. The order of the fields is V gene, D gene, clone size, J gene, CDR3 DNA, CDR3 protein. D genes are given only for firm matches. Not all rows give a size; the values are once, few, many and, for expanded clones, a class.

V gene: TRBV4-2
D gene: TRBD2
clone size: .
J gene: TRBJ2-7
CDR3 DNA: TGTGCCAGCAGCCAAAATCCAGCGGGAATTTACGAGCAGTACTTC
CDR3 protein: CASSQNPAGIYEQYF

V gene: TRBV15
D gene: .
clone size: .
J gene: TRBJ2-1
CDR3 DNA: TGTGCCACCAGCGCCCCCGCTAGCGTCGAGTTCTTC
CDR3 protein: CATSAPASVEFF

V gene: TRBV11-2
D gene: TRBD1
clone size: .
J gene: TRBJ2-7
CDR3 DNA: TGTGCCAGCAGCTTACATCGGGCGTTGGGGACAGAGTTTAAGGTTTACGAGCAGTACTTC
CDR3 protein: CASSLHRALGTEFKVYEQYF

V gene: TRBV28
D gene: TRBD1
clone size: .
J gene: TRBJ2-7
CDR3 DNA: TGTGCCAGCAGTGAGACAGGGCCTCAGAACGAGCAGTACTTC
CDR3 protein: CASSETGPQNEQYF

V gene: TRBV12-3/TRBV12-4
D gene: .
clone size: .
J gene: TRBJ1-4
CDR3 DNA: TGTGCCAGCAGCCGCCCGCGGGGTTTGGGTGAAAAACTGTTTTTT
CDR3 protein: CASSRPRGLGEKLFF

V gene: TRBV20-1
D gene: .
clone size: .
J gene: TRBJ1-5
CDR3 DNA: TGCAGTGCTAGAGAATGGGGGCGGAATCAGCCCCAGCATTTT
CDR3 protein: CSAREWGRNQPQHF

V gene: TRBV20-1
D gene: TRBD2
clone size: .
J gene: TRBJ2-1
CDR3 DNA: TGCAGTGCAAGTAGCGGGGGGGCGTACAATGAGCAGTTCTTC
CDR3 protein: CSASSGGAYNEQFF

V gene: TRBV29-1
D gene: TRBD1
clone size: .
J gene: TRBJ1-1
CDR3 DNA: TGCAGCGTAGGACAGGGGATGACTGAAGCTTTCTTT
CDR3 protein: CSVGQGMTEAFF

V gene: TRBV3-1
D gene: .
clone size: .
J gene: TRBJ1-2
CDR3 DNA: TGTGCCAGCAGCCAAGGACAGGAAACCCATGGCTACACCTTC
CDR3 protein: CASSQGQETHGYTF

V gene: TRBV25-1
D gene: TRBD1
clone size: .
J gene: TRBJ2-5
CDR3 DNA: TGTGCCAGCAGTGAATGGACAGGGAAAGAGGCCCAGTACTTC
CDR3 protein: CASSEWTGKEAQYF

V gene: TRBV29-1
D gene: .
clone size: .
J gene: TRBJ1-5
CDR3 DNA: TGCAGCGTCGTAGAGGGTAATAGCAATCAGCCCCAGCATTTT
CDR3 protein: CSVVEGNSNQPQHF

V gene: TRBV4-1
D gene: TRBD2
clone size: .
J gene: TRBJ2-7
CDR3 DNA: TGCGCCAGCAGCGGCGCAAGCGGGAGGCGGAACTTC
CDR3 protein: CASSGASGRRNF

V gene: TRBV3-1
D gene: TRBD2
clone size: .
J gene: TRBJ2-1
CDR3 DNA: TGTGCCAGCAGCCAAGGGTGGACTAGCGGGAGTATAGGGCAGTTCTTC
CDR3 protein: CASSQGWTSGSIGQFF

V gene: TRBV6-5
D gene: .
clone size: .
J gene: TRBJ2-3
CDR3 DNA: TGTGCCAGCAGTTCCTTATCCGACCGCACAGATACGCAGTATTTT
CDR3 protein: CASSSLSDRTDTQYF

V gene: TRBV4-2
D gene: .
clone size: .
J gene: TRBJ1-1
CDR3 DNA: TGTGCCAGCAGCCATAATGGGGCCTTGAACACTGAAGCTTTCTTT
CDR3 protein: CASSHNGALNTEAFF

V gene: TRBV20-1
D gene: TRBD2
clone size: .
J gene: TRBJ2-4
CDR3 DNA: TGCAGTGCTAGAGATCTCGGGAGGGCGGCCAAAAACATTCAGTACTTC
CDR3 protein: CSARDLGRAAKNIQYF

V gene: TRBV24-1
D gene: TRBD1
clone size: .
J gene: TRBJ2-3
CDR3 DNA: TGTGCCACCAGTGATTCCACCGGGACAGGGGTCGCAGATACGCAGTATTTT
CDR3 protein: CATSDSTGTGVADTQYF

V gene: TRBV7-8
D gene: .
clone size: once
J gene: TRBJ2-2
CDR3 DNA: TGTGCCAGCAGCCCAGTCCTCTTACTTTCCGGGGAGCTGTTTTTT
CDR3 protein: CASSPVLLLSGELFF

V gene: TRBV20-1
D gene: .
clone size: .
J gene: TRBJ1-5
CDR3 DNA: TGCAGTGCTAGAGGTCAGAGCAATCAGCCCCAGCATTTT
CDR3 protein: CSARGQSNQPQHF

V gene: TRBV10-3
D gene: .
clone size: .
J gene: TRBJ2-7
CDR3 DNA: TGTGCCATCAGTGAGGGGAGCCTGGGGGGCGCAGTGGGGGAGCAGTACTTC
CDR3 protein: CAISEGSLGGAVGEQYF

V gene: TRBV9
D gene: .
clone size: .
J gene: TRBJ2-3
CDR3 DNA: TGTGCCAGCAGCGTAGCGGAGAATACGCAGTATTTT
CDR3 protein: CASSVAENTQYF

V gene: TRBV5-6
D gene: TRBD1
clone size: .
J gene: TRBJ2-1
CDR3 DNA: TGTGCCAGCAGCTTGAGATTTGGGACAGGCAAAAATGAGCAGTTCTTC
CDR3 protein: CASSLRFGTGKNEQFF

V gene: TRBV12-3/TRBV12-4
D gene: .
clone size: .
J gene: TRBJ1-3
CDR3 DNA: TGTGCCAGCATCCCCTGGGGTGGAAACACCATATATTTT
CDR3 protein: CASIPWGGNTIYF

V gene: TRBV23-1
D gene: .
clone size: .
J gene: TRBJ2-7
CDR3 DNA: TGCGCCAGCAGTCAATCGGGGGAGAACAGCTCCTACGAGCAGTACTTC
CDR3 protein: CASSQSGENSSYEQYF

V gene: TRBV20-1
D gene: .
clone size: .
J gene: TRBJ1-1
CDR3 DNA: TGCAGTGCTTCCACACAGGGCCCAACGATTACTGAAGCTTTCTTT
CDR3 protein: CSASTQGPTITEAFF

V gene: TRBV6-5
D gene: .
clone size: .
J gene: TRBJ2-3
CDR3 DNA: TGTGCCAGCCACCGGGCAGATACAGATACGCAGTATTTT
CDR3 protein: CASHRADTDTQYF

V gene: TRBV10-3
D gene: .
clone size: .
J gene: TRBJ2-6
CDR3 DNA: TGTGCCGTTTGGACAGCTGGGGCCAACGTCCTGACTTTC
CDR3 protein: CAVWTAGANVLTF

V gene: TRBV20-1
D gene: TRBD2
clone size: .
J gene: TRBJ2-5
CDR3 DNA: TGCAGTGCTATGACTAGCGGGAAGACCCAGTACTTC
CDR3 protein: CSAMTSGKTQYF

V gene: TRBV19
D gene: .
clone size: few
J gene: TRBJ2-7
CDR3 DNA: TGTGCCAGTAGTCCTGGGAACGAGCAGTACTTC
CDR3 protein: CASSPGNEQYF

V gene: TRBV25-1
D gene: .
clone size: once
J gene: TRBJ1-5
CDR3 DNA: TGTGCCAGCAGTGACCAACAGGGCAGCAATCAGCCCCAGCATTTT
CDR3 protein: CASSDQQGSNQPQHF

V gene: TRBV7-2
D gene: TRBD1
clone size: once
J gene: TRBJ1-4
CDR3 DNA: TGTGCCAGCAGGCCGGGACAGGGGGCCGGTGAAAAACTGTTTTTT
CDR3 protein: CASRPGQGAGEKLFF

V gene: TRBV4-1
D gene: .
clone size: once
J gene: TRBJ2-6
CDR3 DNA: TGCGCCAGCAGCCAAGCCACCAGTCGCTCTGGGGCCAACGTCCTGACTTTC
CDR3 protein: CASSQATSRSGANVLTF

V gene: TRBV30
D gene: TRBD1
clone size: .
J gene: TRBJ1-5
CDR3 DNA: TGTGCCTGGGGGGGACAGCCACAGAACAATCAGCCCCAGCATTTT
CDR3 protein: CAWGGQPQNNQPQHF

V gene: TRBV5-6
D gene: .
clone size: .
J gene: TRBJ2-7
CDR3 DNA: TGTGCCAGCAGCTCGGTGGACAGTGGAGACTCCTACGAGCAGTACTTC
CDR3 protein: CASSSVDSGDSYEQYF

V gene: TRBV27
D gene: TRBD2
clone size: .
J gene: TRBJ2-4
CDR3 DNA: TGTGCCAGCAGGGGACTAGGGAAGGGGGCCAAAAACATTCAGTACTTC
CDR3 protein: CASRGLGKGAKNIQYF

V gene: TRBV3-1
D gene: .
clone size: .
J gene: TRBJ1-4
CDR3 DNA: TGTGCCAGCAGCCAAGAGGGCGGGACCGAAAGCGGCAAACTGTTTTTT
CDR3 protein: CASSQEGGTESGKLFF

V gene: TRBV4-1
D gene: .
clone size: .
J gene: TRBJ2-7
CDR3 DNA: TGCGCCAGCAGCCCCATGGACAGAAACGAGCAGTACTTC
CDR3 protein: CASSPMDRNEQYF

V gene: TRBV4-1
D gene: TRBD2
clone size: .
J gene: TRBJ2-1
CDR3 DNA: TGCGCCAGCAGCCAAGAATGGACTAGCGGGACCAAGCTGATCTTC
CDR3 protein: CASSQEWTSGTKLIF

V gene: TRBV6-5
D gene: TRBD1
clone size: .
J gene: TRBJ2-4
CDR3 DNA: TGTGCCAGCAGACGGGACAGGGAAGATGGAAACATTCAGTACTTC
CDR3 protein: CASRRDREDGNIQYF

V gene: TRBV2
D gene: .
clone size: .
J gene: TRBJ2-3
CDR3 DNA: TGTGCCAGCAGTGAACGGAGGCGAGGAGATACGCAGTATTTT
CDR3 protein: CASSERRRGDTQYF

V gene: TRBV29-1
D gene: TRBD1
clone size: .
J gene: TRBJ1-1
CDR3 DNA: TGCAGCGGACTAAAACAGGGGGCGGGCACTGAAGCTTTCTTT
CDR3 protein: CSGLKQGAGTEAFF

V gene: TRBV4-2
D gene: TRBD2
clone size: .
J gene: TRBJ2-7
CDR3 DNA: TGTGCCAGCAGCCGACTAGCGGGAGGTGAATCCTACGAGCAGTACTTC
CDR3 protein: CASSRLAGGESYEQYF

V gene: TRBV20-1
D gene: .
clone size: once
J gene: TRBJ2-1
CDR3 DNA: TGCAGTGCTAGGGGGAGCAATGAGCAGTTCTTC
CDR3 protein: CSARGSNEQFF

V gene: TRBV6-2/TRBV6-3
D gene: .
clone size: .
J gene: TRBJ2-7
CDR3 DNA: TGTGCCAGCAGTTACTCGGACTACGAGCAGTACTTC
CDR3 protein: CASSYSDYEQYF

V gene: TRBV7-9
D gene: .
clone size: .
J gene: TRBJ2-1
CDR3 DNA: TGTGCCAGCAGCTCCGGCCCTAGTTGGGAGCATGAGCAGTTCTTC
CDR3 protein: CASSSGPSWEHEQFF

V gene: TRBV27
D gene: .
clone size: .
J gene: TRBJ1-2
CDR3 DNA: TGTGCCAGCAGTGGGACCGCGAGTGATGGCTACACCTTC
CDR3 protein: CASSGTASDGYTF

V gene: TRBV28
D gene: TRBD2
clone size: .
J gene: TRBJ2-1
CDR3 DNA: TGTGCCAGCAGTTCGGGCGGCGGGGGTGAGCAGTTCTTC
CDR3 protein: CASSSGGGGEQFF

V gene: TRBV11-2
D gene: .
clone size: .
J gene: TRBJ1-5
CDR3 DNA: TGTGCCAGCAGCTTAGACGGTGTTCAGCCCCAGCATTTT
CDR3 protein: CASSLDGVQPQHF

V gene: TRBV7-2
D gene: .
clone size: .
J gene: TRBJ2-7
CDR3 DNA: TGTGCCAGCAGCTTATCCCCCAGGACTCAGAGCTCCTACGAGCAGTACTTC
CDR3 protein: CASSLSPRTQSSYEQYF

V gene: TRBV24-1
D gene: TRBD2
clone size: .
J gene: TRBJ2-3
CDR3 DNA: TGTGCCACCAGTGATCCCGGGGGGGGTACGCAGTATTTT
CDR3 protein: CATSDPGGGTQYF

V gene: TRBV29-1
D gene: TRBD1
clone size: .
J gene: TRBJ2-3
CDR3 DNA: TGCAGCTCGCAGACAGGGCTGGGGGATACGCAGTATTTT
CDR3 protein: CSSQTGLGDTQYF

V gene: TRBV20-1
D gene: .
clone size: once
J gene: TRBJ2-7
CDR3 DNA: TGCAGTGCTAGTGTCGGCAGGGAGTGGAGCGAGCAGTACTTC
CDR3 protein: CSASVGREWSEQYF

V gene: TRBV20-1
D gene: TRBD1
clone size: .
J gene: TRBJ2-5
CDR3 DNA: TGCAGTGCTAAGGGACAGGGAGAGACCCAGTACTTC
CDR3 protein: CSAKGQGETQYF

V gene: TRBV3-1
D gene: TRBD1
clone size: .
J gene: TRBJ1-1
CDR3 DNA: TGTGCCAGCAGCCAGAGGTCCACAGGGGACTTCATGAACACTGAAGCTTTCTTT
CDR3 protein: CASSQRSTGDFMNTEAFF

V gene: TRBV6-5
D gene: .
clone size: .
J gene: TRBJ1-1
CDR3 DNA: TGTGCCAGCAGTTACTCGAAAAAGTACGAGGCTTTCTTT
CDR3 protein: CASSYSKKYEAFF